This note documents a single TCR beta chain sequence. Its recognized antigen is unknown. Qualities for individual bases were not recorded, and no much larger clone is one base off. This specimen belongs to a study of CD8+ T cells in alopecia areata (dated by TCRdb to 2016 to 2019). A note on the overall study: In both human patients and the C3H/HeJ mouse model, the study applied high-throughput TCRbeta sequencing to look at T cell clonal expansion in alopecia areata. On the human side, TCRbeta sequencing was run on scalp tissue and on sorted CD4+ and CD8+ peripheral blood T cells from healthy controls and from alopecia areata patients with either patchy or totalis/universalis disease. Clonality in the scalp was compared among normal scalp (n=4), patchy alopecia areata scalp (n=8), and alopecia totalis/universalis scalp (n=8). RNA was extracted with the PAXgene miRNA kit for fixed scalp, the miRNeasy kit for PBMCs, and the RNeasy kit for mouse skin. TCRbeta CDR3 regions were amplified by immunoSEQ multiplex PCR with 35 Vbeta forward and 13 Jbeta reverse primers.

The paper as a whole reports these results and caveats: Scalp TCR repertoire analysis is complicated because resident alphabeta T cells in normal human skin are also sequenced, whereas mouse skin is dominated by gammadelta T cells. TCR sequences shared between patients were less clear than in mice, possibly partly because of HLA diversity in the patient population. Higher clonality and more expanded CD8+ clones were observed in lesional scalp than in normal scalp, particularly in alopecia totalis/universalis, a finding suggestive of antigenic drive.

The library came from the immunoSEQ multiplex PCR assay. RNA was extracted from all samples and reverse transcribed into cDNA, which served as template for TCR sequencing. First-strand cDNA was synthesized using SuperScript III with a 2:1 mix of oligo-dT and random hexamers. A synthetic immune receptor repertoire was used to gauge amplification bias, and whatever bias remained was removed computationally. From the authors' description of their analysis: After raw reads were preprocessed to remove errors, the CDR3 was defined following IMGT conventions as running from the conserved cysteine to phenylalanine. To get clonality, Shannon entropy was normalized by log2 of the number of productive unique TCRs and the result was subtracted from 1. Whether each scalp clone was CD4 or CD8 was inferred by checking scalp TCRbeta sequences against the CD4 and CD8 repertoires from sorted blood. Entries here come from immuneACCESS through TCRdb and include only in-frame sequences with V and J called. Some clones fail to appear in such tables; in the studies checked, an unresolved V gene covers under half of the shortfall, and the cause of the remainder is unknown. That table gives V, J and clone size, and the DNA gave D and trimming. The sample table shows about 82,000 clones, and roughly 50% are seen once. The ten largest clones take up 5.7% of the sample.

Lesional scalp punch biopsies and peripheral blood were obtained from alopecia areata patients. After PBMCs were isolated by density centrifugation and stained for CD3, CD4 and CD8, a FACSAria was used to sort CD4+ and CD8+ T cells. As part of a multicenter biomarker study, untreated alopecia areata patients were recruited. For roughly five biomarker-study patients, blood CD8+ T cells were further sorted into NKG2D-low and NKG2D-high fractions. The sample comprised NKG2D-high CD8+ T cells sorted from blood. The intended sense of this specimen's cell subset or site label: sorted CD8+ NKG2D-high blood T cells. This receptor was identified in a human donor with alopecia areata.

The nucleotide sequence reads as follows: TGTGCCAGCAGCCTTGGGTGGCGCTCTGGGGCCAACGTCCTGACTTTC. Translated, this gives CASSLGWRSGANVLTF. This receptor chain uses TRBV7-9 and TRBJ2-6, with the D gene uncertain. CDR1 SEHNR and CDR2 FQNEAQ were looked up in the germline V gene (reference sequence). From cysteine to phenylalanine, the CDR3 is 16 amino acids long. Only the CDR3 part of the read is kept: 48 bases, read in frame from the first base. Trimming at the junction amounts to 5 bases on V and 0 bases on J, and the germline ends lie 11 bases apart.